This T cell receptor (beta chain) came from a study of shared clonotypes between healthy human individuals. The naive CD8 population came from CD45RO-negative cells selected for CCR7, without terminally differentiated effector memory CD45RA+ cells. The V end was cut by 1 base, the J end by 0 bases, with 12 bases between. This CDR3 contains 16 residues. CDR1 is MNHNS, CDR2 SASEGT, per germline. Here immunoSEQ multiplex PCR was the method, and the copy in TCRdb shows in-frame clones only, minus some. Here the sample spans 1.5 million to 2.5 million clones, about 95% being singletons. The rearrangement uses TRBV6-1 and TRBJ1-2, with D hard to call. The sequence was collected from a man aged 18-30 years in good health. The sample consisted of naive CD8+ T cells sorted from blood. The CDR3 is CASSEGPSLPNYGYTF. The CDR3 coding sequence is TGTGCCAGCAGTGAAGGGCCGTCCCTGCCTAACTATGGCTACACCTTC.